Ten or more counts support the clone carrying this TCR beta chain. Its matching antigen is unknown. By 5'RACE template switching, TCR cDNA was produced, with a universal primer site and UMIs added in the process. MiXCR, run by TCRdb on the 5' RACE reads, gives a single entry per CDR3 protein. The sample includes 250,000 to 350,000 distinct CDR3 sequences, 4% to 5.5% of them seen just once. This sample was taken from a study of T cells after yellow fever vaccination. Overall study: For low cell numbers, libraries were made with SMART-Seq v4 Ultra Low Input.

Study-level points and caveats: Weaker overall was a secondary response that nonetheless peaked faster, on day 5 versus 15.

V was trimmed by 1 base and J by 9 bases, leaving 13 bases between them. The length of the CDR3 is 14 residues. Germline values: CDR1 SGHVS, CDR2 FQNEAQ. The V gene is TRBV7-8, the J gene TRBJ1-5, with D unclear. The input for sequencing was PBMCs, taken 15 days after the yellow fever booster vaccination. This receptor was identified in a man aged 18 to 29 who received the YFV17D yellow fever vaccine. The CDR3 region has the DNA TGTGCCAGCAGCTTAGTCGAGCGAGGTCGGCCCCAGCATTTT. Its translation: CASSLVERGRPQHF.